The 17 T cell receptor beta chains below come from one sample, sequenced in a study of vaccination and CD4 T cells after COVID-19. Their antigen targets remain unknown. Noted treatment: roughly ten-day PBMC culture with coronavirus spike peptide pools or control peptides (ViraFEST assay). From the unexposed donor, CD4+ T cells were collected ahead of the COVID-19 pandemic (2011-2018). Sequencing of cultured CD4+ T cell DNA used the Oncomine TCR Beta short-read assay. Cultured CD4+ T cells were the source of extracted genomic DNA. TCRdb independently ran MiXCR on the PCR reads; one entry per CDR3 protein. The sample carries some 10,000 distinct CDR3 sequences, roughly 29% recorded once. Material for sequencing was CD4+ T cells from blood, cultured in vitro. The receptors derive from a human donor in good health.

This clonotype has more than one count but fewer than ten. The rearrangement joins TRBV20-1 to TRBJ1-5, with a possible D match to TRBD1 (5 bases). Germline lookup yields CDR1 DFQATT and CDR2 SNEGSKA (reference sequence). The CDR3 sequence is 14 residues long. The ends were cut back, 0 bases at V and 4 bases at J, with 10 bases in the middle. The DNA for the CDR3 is TGCAGTGCTAGAGATATGGGGGGAAATCAGCCCCAGCATTTT. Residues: CSARDMGGNQPQHF.

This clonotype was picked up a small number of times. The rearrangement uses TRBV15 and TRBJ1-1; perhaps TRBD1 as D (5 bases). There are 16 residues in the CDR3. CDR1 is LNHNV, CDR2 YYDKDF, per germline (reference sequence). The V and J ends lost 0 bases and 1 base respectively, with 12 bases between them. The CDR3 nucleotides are TGTGCCACCAGCAGAGAAGAGGGCAGGGCGAACACTGAAGCTTTCTTT. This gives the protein CATSREEGRANTEAFF.

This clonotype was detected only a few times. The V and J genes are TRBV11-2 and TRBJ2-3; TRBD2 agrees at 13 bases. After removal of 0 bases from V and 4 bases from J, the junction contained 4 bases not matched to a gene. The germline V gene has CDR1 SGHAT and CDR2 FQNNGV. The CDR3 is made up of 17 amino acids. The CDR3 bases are TGTGCCAGCAGCTTAGATTGGGGACTAGCGGGACCAGATACGCAGTATTTT. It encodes CASSLDWGLAGPDTQYF. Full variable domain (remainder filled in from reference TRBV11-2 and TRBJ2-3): EAGVAQSPRYKIIEKRQSVAFWCNPISGHATLYWYQQILGQGPKLLIQFQNNGVVDDSQLPKDRFSAERLKGVDSTLKIQPAKLEDSAVYLCASSLDWGLAGPDTQYFGPGTRLTVL.

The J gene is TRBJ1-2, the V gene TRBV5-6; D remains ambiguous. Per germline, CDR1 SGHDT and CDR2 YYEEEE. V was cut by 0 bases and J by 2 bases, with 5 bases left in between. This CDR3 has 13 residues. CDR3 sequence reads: CASSLGRNYGYTF. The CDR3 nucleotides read TGTGCCAGCAGCTTGGGGAGGAACTATGGCTACACCTTC. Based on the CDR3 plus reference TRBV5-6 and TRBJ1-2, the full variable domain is DAGVTQSPTHLIKTRGQQVTLRCSPKSGHDTVSWYQQALGQGPQFIFQYYEEEERQRGNFPDRFSGHQFPNYSSELNVNALLLGDSALYLCASSLGRNYGYTFGSGTRLTVV.

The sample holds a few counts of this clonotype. CDR3 region: CASSPLDIYSNQPQHF. The CDR3 bases are TGTGCCAGCAGTCCCCTGGACATCTATAGCAATCAGCCCCAGCATTTT. The gene calls are TRBV28 and TRBJ1-5, with D maybe TRBD1 (5 bases). V was shortened by 5 bases and J by 0 bases, with 14 bases between the two germline ends. Germline lookup yields CDR1 MDHEN and CDR2 SYDVKM. This CDR3 comprises 16 residues. The variable domain in full, completed from reference TRBV28 and TRBJ1-5, reads DVKVTQSSRYLVKRTGEKVFLECVQDMDHENMFWYRQDPGLGLRLIYFSYDVKMKEKGDIPEGYSVSREKKERFSLILESASTNQTSMYLCASSPLDIYSNQPQHFGDGTRLSIL.

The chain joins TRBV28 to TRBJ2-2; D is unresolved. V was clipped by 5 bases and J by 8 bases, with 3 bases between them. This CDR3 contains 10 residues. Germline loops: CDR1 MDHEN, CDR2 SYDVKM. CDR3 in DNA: TGTGCCAGCAGTACGGGGGAGCTGTTTTTT. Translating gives CASSTGELFF.

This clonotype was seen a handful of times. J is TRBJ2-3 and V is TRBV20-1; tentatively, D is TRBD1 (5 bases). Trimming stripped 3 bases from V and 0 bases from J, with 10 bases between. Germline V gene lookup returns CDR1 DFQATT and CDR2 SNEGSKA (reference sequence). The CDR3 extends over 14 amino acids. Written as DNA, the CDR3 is TGCAGTGCTAGGCAGACAGTTAGCACAGATACGCAGTATTTT. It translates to CSARQTVSTDTQYF.

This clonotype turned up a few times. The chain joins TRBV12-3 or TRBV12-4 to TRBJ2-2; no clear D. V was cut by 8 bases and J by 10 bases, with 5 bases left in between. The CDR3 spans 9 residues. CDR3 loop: CASGKELFF. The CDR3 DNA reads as TGTGCCAGCGGAAAGGAGCTGTTTTTT.

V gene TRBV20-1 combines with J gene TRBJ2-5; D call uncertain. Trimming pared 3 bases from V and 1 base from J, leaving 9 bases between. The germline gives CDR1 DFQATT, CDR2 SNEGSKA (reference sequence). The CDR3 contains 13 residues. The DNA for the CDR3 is TGCAGTGCTAGTCCCGCGGTCCAAGAGACCCAGTACTTC. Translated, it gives CSASPAVQETQYF.

CDR3 coding DNA: TGTGCCAGCAGTTCCCGGGACTTTAACGAGCAGTACTTC. Translated, it gives CASSSRDFNEQYF. V and J are TRBV28 and TRBJ2-7; TRBD2 might be the D (6 bases). In germline, CDR1 is MDHEN, CDR2 SYDVKM. The CDR3 is 13 amino acids. V lost 4 bases to trimming and J lost 5 bases, with 12 bases between them. Full variable domain (rest looked up from reference TRBV28 and TRBJ2-7): DVKVTQSSRYLVKRTGEKVFLECVQDMDHENMFWYRQDPGLGLRLIYFSYDVKMKEKGDIPEGYSVSREKKERFSLILESASTNQTSMYLCASSSRDFNEQYFGPGTRLTVT.

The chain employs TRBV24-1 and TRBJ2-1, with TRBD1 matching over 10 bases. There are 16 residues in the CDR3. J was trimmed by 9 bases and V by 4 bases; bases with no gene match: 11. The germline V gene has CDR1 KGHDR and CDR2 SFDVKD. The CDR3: CATSDLTGGAGLEQFF. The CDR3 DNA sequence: TGTGCCACCAGTGACCTGACAGGGGGCGCTGGACTTGAGCAGTTCTTC.

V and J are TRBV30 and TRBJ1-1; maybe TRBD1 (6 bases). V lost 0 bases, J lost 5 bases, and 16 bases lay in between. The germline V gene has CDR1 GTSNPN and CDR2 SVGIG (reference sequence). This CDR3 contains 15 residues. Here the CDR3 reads CAWSVWGGLETEAFF. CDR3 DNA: TGTGCCTGGAGTGTTTGGGGGGGGCTCGAAACTGAAGCTTTCTTT.

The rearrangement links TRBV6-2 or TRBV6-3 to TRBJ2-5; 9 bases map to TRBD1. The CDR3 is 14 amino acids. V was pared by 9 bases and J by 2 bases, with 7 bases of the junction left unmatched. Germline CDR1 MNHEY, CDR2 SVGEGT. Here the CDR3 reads CASSTGGGQETQYF. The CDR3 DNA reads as TGTGCCAGTAGCACAGGGGGCGGGCAAGAGACCCAGTACTTC.

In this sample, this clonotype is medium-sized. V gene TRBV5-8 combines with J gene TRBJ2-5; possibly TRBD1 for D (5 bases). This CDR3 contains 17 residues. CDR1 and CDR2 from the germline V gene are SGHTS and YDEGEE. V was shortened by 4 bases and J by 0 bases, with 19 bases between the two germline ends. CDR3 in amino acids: CASSPDFLSRDQETQYF. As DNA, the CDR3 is TGTGCCAGCAGCCCAGACTTCCTTAGCAGGGACCAAGAGACCCAGTACTTC.

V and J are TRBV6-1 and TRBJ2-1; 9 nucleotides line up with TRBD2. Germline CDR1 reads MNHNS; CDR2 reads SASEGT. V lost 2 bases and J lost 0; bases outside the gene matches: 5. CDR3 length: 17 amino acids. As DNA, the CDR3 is TGTGCCAGCAGTGAACGCCTTAGCGGGAGCTCCTACAATGAGCAGTTCTTC. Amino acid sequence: CASSERLSGSSYNEQFF.

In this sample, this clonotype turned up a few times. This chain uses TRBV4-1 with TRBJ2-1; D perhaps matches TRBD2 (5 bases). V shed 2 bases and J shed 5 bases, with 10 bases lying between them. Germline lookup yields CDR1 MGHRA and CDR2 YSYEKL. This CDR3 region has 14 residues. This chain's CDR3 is CASSQLTSNNEQFF. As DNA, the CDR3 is TGCGCCAGCAGCCAACTCACTAGTAACAATGAGCAGTTCTTC.

The CDR3 bases are TGTGCCAGCAGCTTAACGGAGACCGCGGGTGGGGCCAACGTCCTGACTTTC. Encoded protein: CASSLTETAGGANVLTF. This chain uses TRBV7-9 with TRBJ2-6, with a possible D match to TRBD2 (5 bases). The CDR3 contains 17 residues. CDR1 is SEHNR, CDR2 FQNEAQ, per germline (reference sequence). V gave up 2 bases and J gave up 3 bases, with 14 bases separating them.